This is a list of T cell receptor beta chains from one sample in a study of T cell responses to AZD1222 COVID-19 vaccine. Assay: immunoSEQ multiplex PCR; the TCRdb copy retains only in-frame clones and omits some. The sample includes about 42,000 clones, 88% of them seen just once. Sequencing used peripheral blood, obtained 28 days after the second AZD1222 dose. These receptor sequences come from an adult who received the AZD1222 COVID-19 vaccine. Each CDR3 is given with its conserved first and last residue. D genes are given only for firm matches.

TRBJ1-2 | . | TRBV24-1 | 13 | TGTGCCACCAGTGATCGTGACGGCTATGGCTACACCTTC | CATSDRDGYGYTF
TRBJ1-4 | TRBD1 | TRBV7-8 | 16 | TGTGCCAGCAGCGAGTACGGGACAGGGGGCTATGAAAAACTGTTTTTT | CASSEYGTGGYEKLFF
TRBJ2-1 | . | TRBV29-1 | 13 | TGCAGCGTTGAGGCAGGGGATGGGAATGAGCAGTTCTTC | CSVEAGDGNEQFF
TRBJ2-1 | TRBD2 | TRBV7-9 | 17 | TGTGCCTCTCTACTAGTGGTGTCTAGCGGCCAATACAATGAGCAGTTCTTC | CASLLVVSSGQYNEQFF
TRBJ1-4 | TRBD1 | TRBV19 | 15 | TGTGCCAGTAGCCGCGGGACAGGGTCAAATGAAAAACTGTTTTTT | CASSRGTGSNEKLFF
TRBJ1-2 | . | TRBV7-9 | 13 | TGTGCCAGCAGCCAGGACAGAAACTATGGCTACACCTTC | CASSQDRNYGYTF
TRBJ2-3 | . | TRBV28 | 13 | TGTGCCAGCAAAGGGGGGCAAACAGATACGCAGTATTTT | CASKGGQTDTQYF
TRBJ1-1 | . | TRBV7-8 | 14 | TGTGCCAGCAGCCAACTCCGGATGAACACTGAAGCTTTCTTT | CASSQLRMNTEAFF
TRBJ1-1 | . | TRBV5-8 | 13 | TGTGCCAGCAGCCTCGTCGGACAGAGTGAAGCTTTCTTT | CASSLVGQSEAFF
TRBJ1-3 | . | TRBV3-1/TRBV3-2 | 13 | TGTGCCAGCAGCCAACGGAAACTTTCCACCATATATTTT | CASSQRKLSTIYF
TRBJ2-7 | . | TRBV7-9 | 16 | TGTGCCAGCAGCTTAGCGTCCGCTTATAGCTCCTACGAGCAGTACTTC | CASSLASAYSSYEQYF
TRBJ2-3 | TRBD2 | TRBV7-3 | 16 | TGTGCCAGCAGCCTGGGACTAGGGGGAGGAACAGATACGCAGTATTTT | CASSLGLGGGTDTQYF
TRBJ1-2 | . | TRBV6-5 | 13 | TGTGCCAGCAATCTGGACAGAAACTATGGCTACACCTTC | CASNLDRNYGYTF
TRBJ2-7 | TRBD1 | TRBV3-1/TRBV3-2 | 21 | TGTGCCAGCAGCCAAGCCCGCTGTGGACAGGGTTCGTCAGGGCCCCAGGACGAGCAGTACTTC | CASSQARCGQGSSGPQDEQYF
TRBJ2-2 | . | TRBV21-1 | 15 | TGTGCCAGCAGCAAAGGTTCAGAGAACACCGGGGAGCTGTTTTTT | CASSKGSENTGELFF
TRBJ2-5 | TRBD1 | TRBV7-7 | 15 | TGTGCCAGCAGCCCCGGGACAGGGTACCAAGAGACCCAGTACTTC | CASSPGTGYQETQYF
TRBJ2-7 | . | TRBV9 | 15 | TGTGCCAGCAGCGTAGGACAGGACAGCTCCTACGAGCAGTACTTC | CASSVGQDSSYEQYF
TRBJ2-1 | . | TRBV5-6 | 14 | TGTGCCAGCAGCCTGAATAATCCCTACAATGAGCAGTTCTTC | CASSLNNPYNEQFF